This T cell receptor beta chain was found in a study of blood T cells in healthy people across ages. Germline loops: CDR1 SEHNR, CDR2 FQNEAQ (reference sequence). This CDR3 spans 16 amino acids. PCR was performed a second time for roughly 6 to 12 cycles using a sample-barcoded 5' primer and a J-beta primer mix. In TCRdb, the 5' RACE reads were re-called with MiXCR into one record per CDR3 protein. This table holds about a million distinct CDR3 sequences, roughly 48% found once. Comments on this clonotype: Its cognate antigen is unknown.

Whole-study results and caveats: Long-lived donors carried more naive CD4+ cells and greater diversity than aged donors. Any changes in expanded clonotypes were possibly confounded, as donor CMV status remained unknown.

Peripheral blood from each donor was collected in a volume of approximately 9.5 milliliters. Sequenced sample: blood. The V and J genes are TRBV7-9 and TRBJ2-1; D is uncertain. The J call is uncertain, as TRBJ2-7 better fits the DNA end. The source is a man aged 25-45 years in good health. This chain's CDR3 is CASSLGGLTSYNEQYF. For the CDR3, the DNA is TGTGCCAGCAGCTTAGGTGGTCTTACCTCCTACAATGAGCAGTACTTC.